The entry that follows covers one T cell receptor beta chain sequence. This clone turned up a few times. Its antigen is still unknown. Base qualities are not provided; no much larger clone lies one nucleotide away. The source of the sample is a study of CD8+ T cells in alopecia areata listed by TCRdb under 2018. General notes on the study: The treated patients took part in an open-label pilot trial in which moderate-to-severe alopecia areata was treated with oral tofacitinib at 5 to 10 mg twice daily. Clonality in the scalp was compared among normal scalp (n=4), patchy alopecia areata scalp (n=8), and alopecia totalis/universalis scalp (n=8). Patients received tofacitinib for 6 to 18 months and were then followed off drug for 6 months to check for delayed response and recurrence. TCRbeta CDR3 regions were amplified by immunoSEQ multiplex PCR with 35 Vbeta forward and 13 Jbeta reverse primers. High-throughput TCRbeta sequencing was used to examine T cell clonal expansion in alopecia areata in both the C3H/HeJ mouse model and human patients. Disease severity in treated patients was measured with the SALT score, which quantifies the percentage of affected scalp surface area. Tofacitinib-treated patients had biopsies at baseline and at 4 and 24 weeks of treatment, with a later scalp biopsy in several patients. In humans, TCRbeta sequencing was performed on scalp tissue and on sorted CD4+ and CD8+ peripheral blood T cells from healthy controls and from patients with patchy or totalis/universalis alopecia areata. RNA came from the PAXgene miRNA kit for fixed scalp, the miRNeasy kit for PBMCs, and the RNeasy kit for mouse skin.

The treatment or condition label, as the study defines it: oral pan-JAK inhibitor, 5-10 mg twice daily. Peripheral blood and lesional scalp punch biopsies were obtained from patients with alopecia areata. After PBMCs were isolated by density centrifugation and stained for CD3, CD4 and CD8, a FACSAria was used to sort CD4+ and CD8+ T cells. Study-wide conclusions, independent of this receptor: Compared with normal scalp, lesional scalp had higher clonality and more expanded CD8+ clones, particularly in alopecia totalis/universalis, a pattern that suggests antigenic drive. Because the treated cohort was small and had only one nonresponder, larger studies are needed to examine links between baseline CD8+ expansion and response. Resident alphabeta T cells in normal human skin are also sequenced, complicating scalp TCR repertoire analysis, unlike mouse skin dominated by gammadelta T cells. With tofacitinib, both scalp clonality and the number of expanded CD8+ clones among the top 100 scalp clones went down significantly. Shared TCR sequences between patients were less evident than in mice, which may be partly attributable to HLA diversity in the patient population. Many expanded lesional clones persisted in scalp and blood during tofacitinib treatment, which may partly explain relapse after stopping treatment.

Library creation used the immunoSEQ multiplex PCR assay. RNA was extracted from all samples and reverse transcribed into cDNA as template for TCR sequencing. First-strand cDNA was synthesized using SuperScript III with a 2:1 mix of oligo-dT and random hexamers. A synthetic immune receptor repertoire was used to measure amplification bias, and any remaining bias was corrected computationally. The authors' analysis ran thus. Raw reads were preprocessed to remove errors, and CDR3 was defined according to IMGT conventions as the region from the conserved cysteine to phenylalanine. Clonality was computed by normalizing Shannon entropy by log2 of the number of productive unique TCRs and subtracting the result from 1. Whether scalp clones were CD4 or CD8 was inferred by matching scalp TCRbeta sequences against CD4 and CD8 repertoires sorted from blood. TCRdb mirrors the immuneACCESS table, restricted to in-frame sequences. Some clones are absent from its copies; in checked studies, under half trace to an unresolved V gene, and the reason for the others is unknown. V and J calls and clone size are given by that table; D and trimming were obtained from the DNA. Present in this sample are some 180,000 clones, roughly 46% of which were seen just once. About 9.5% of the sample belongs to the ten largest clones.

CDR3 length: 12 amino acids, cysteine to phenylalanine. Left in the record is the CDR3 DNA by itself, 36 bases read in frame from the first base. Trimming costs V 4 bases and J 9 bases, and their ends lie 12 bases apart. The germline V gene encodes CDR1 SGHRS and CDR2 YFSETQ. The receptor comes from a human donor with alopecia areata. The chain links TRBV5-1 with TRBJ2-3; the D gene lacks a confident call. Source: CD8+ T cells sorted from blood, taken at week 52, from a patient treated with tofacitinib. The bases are TGCGCCAGCAGCCAGGACGTAGGAACGCAGTATTTT. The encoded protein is CASSQDVGTQYF.